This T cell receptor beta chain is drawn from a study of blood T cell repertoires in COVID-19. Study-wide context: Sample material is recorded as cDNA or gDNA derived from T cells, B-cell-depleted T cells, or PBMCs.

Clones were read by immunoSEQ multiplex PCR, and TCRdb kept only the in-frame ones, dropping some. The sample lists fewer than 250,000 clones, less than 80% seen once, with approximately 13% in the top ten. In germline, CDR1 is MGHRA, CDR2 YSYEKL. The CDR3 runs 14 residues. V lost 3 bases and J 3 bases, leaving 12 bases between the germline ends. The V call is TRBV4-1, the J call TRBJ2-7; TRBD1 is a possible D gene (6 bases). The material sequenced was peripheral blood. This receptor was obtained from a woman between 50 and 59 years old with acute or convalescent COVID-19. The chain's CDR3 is CASSHKDRGYEQYF. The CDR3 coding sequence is TGCGCCAGCAGCCACAAGGACAGAGGCTACGAGCAGTACTTC.